This passage covers 19 T cell receptor beta chains from one sample sequenced in a study of blood T cell repertoires in COVID-19. TCRdb keeps only in-frame clones here, not all; method: immunoSEQ multiplex PCR. The repertoire holds about 200,000 clones, with 80% to 90% as singletons. The source material was peripheral blood. These receptors were collected from a human donor in a cohort sampled during active COVID-19.

The rearrangement links TRBV27 to TRBJ1-3; TRBD1 aligns across 8 bases. The CDR3 length is 16 residues. Germline CDR1 MNHEY, CDR2 SMNVEV (reference sequence). Trimming cost V 5 bases and J 3 bases; bases outside gene matches: 9. CDR3: CASSPRQGALGNTIYF. Written as DNA, the CDR3 is TGTGCCAGCAGTCCGCGGCAGGGGGCACTTGGAAACACCATATATTTT.

The rearrangement links TRBV11-2 to TRBJ2-7, with 8 bases that match TRBD2. CDR3 length: 14 residues. The V gene's germline CDR1 is SGHAT and CDR2 FQNNGV. V was clipped by 3 bases and J by 0 bases; unmatched bases: 1. The CDR3 DNA reads TGTGCCAGCAGCTTCGGGGGGGCCTCCTACGAGCAGTACTTC. Its protein product is CASSFGGASYEQYF. Full variable domain (rest looked up from reference TRBV11-2 and TRBJ2-7): EAGVAQSPRYKIIEKRQSVAFWCNPISGHATLYWYQQILGQGPKLLIQFQNNGVVDDSQLPKDRFSAERLKGVDSTLKIQPAKLEDSAVYLCASSFGGASYEQYFGPGTRLTVT.

The gene calls are TRBV11-2 and TRBJ2-1; possible D gene TRBD1, 5 bases. There are 13 residues in the CDR3. V shed 0 bases and J shed 10 bases, with 10 bases lying between them. Looked up from germline, CDR1 is SGHAT and CDR2 is FQNNGV. DNA of the CDR3: TGTGCCAGCAGCTTAGATAGGGGCGGAGAGCAGTTCTTC. This encodes CASSLDRGGEQFF. Together with reference TRBV11-2 and TRBJ2-1, the CDR3 gives the full variable domain: EAGVAQSPRYKIIEKRQSVAFWCNPISGHATLYWYQQILGQGPKLLIQFQNNGVVDDSQLPKDRFSAERLKGVDSTLKIQPAKLEDSAVYLCASSLDRGGEQFFGPGTRLTVL.

The V and J genes are TRBV20-1 and TRBJ2-2, with D possibly TRBD2 on 6 matching bases. The CDR3 totals 15 residues. V was shortened by 5 bases and J by 0 bases, with 13 bases between the two germline ends. The germline V gene has CDR1 DFQATT and CDR2 SNEGSKA (reference sequence). The CDR3 DNA follows: TGCAGTGCTCGTGTTGCGGGAACGAACACCGGGGAGCTGTTTTTT. Protein product: CSARVAGTNTGELFF.

This chain links TRBV11-2 with TRBJ2-5, with 10 positions matching TRBD1. Germline V gives CDR1 SGHAT, CDR2 FQNNGV. Losses at the gene ends were 8 bases for V and 9 bases for J; bases not matched to a gene: 15. The CDR3 is made up of 15 amino acids. The CDR3 coding sequence is TGTGCCAGCCTGCGGGACAGGGGTTCGAGAGGGGCCCAGTACTTC. This gives the protein CASLRDRGSRGAQYF.

This rearrangement joins TRBV28 to TRBJ1-1; D may be TRBD1 (6 bases). Trimming took off 6 bases at V and 4 bases at J, with 12 bases between the two ends. The CDR3 length is 13 residues. Germline V gene lookup returns CDR1 MDHEN and CDR2 SYDVKM. The CDR3 DNA reads as TGTGCCAGCAGCCGGGGGGCGACCACTGAAGCTTTCTTT. It yields the protein CASSRGATTEAFF.

This sequence joins TRBV4-1 and TRBJ1-2, with no clear D. The V end lost 0 bases, the J end lost 4 bases, and 12 bases lay between the germline ends. Germline lookup yields CDR1 MGHRA and CDR2 YSYEKL. The CDR3 sequence is 15 residues long. CDR3 loop: CASSQDEVPVYGYTF. CDR3 nucleotide sequence: TGCGCCAGCAGCCAAGATGAGGTACCGGTCTATGGCTACACCTTC.

The genes are TRBV30 and TRBJ2-2, with D maybe TRBD2 (6 bases). V was pared by 4 bases and J by 3 bases, with 15 bases between. Germline CDR1 GTSNPN, CDR2 SVGIG (reference sequence). The CDR3 is 15 residues long. This chain's CDR3 is CAWNSGDGDTGELFF. In DNA form, the CDR3 reads TGTGCCTGGAATAGCGGAGATGGGGACACCGGGGAGCTGTTTTTT.

This chain connects TRBV3-1 (or the pseudogene TRBV3-2) to TRBJ1-1; 8 bases match TRBD1. Per germline, CDR1 LGHDT and CDR2 YNNKEL (reference sequence). V was pared by 4 bases and J by 3 bases, with 4 bases of the junction left unmatched. This CDR3 contains 14 residues. In DNA, the CDR3 is TGTGCCAGCAGCCCGGACAGGGTAGACACTGAAGCTTTCTTT. This encodes CASSPDRVDTEAFF.

This chain uses TRBV4-2 with TRBJ2-7, with TRBD1 matching over 7 bases. This CDR3 is built from 17 residues. The ends lost 1 base at V and 1 base at J; junction bases unmatched: 10. Germline lookup yields CDR1 LGHNA and CDR2 YNFKEQ. DNA of the CDR3: TGTGCCAGCAGCCAAGCCCAGACAGGGAGTGGGTCCTACGAGCAGTACTTC. Residues: CASSQAQTGSGSYEQYF.

The CDR3 region has the DNA TGTGCCAGCTCGAGGATGGCAGCCTCAACAGAGACCCAGTACTTC. It is translated as CASSRMAASTETQYF. The rearrangement joins TRBV18 to TRBJ2-5; D uncertain. The V gene lost 6 bases and the J gene lost 4 bases, with 18 bases spanning the gap. CDR1 is KGHSH, CDR2 LQKENI, per germline. The CDR3 runs to 15 residues.

In this sample, this clone turned up once. The chain has TRBV27 and TRBJ2-1; possible D gene TRBD1, 6 bases. The CDR3 extends over 17 amino acids. V gave up 4 bases and J gave up 8 bases, with 24 bases separating them. In germline, CDR1 is MNHEY, CDR2 SMNVEV (reference sequence). The CDR3 DNA sequence: TGTGCCAGCAGTTCCCGACAGGTCCCACCCGCTGTGGATGAGCAGTTCTTC. Residues: CASSSRQVPPAVDEQFF.

The V call is TRBV6-5, the J call TRBJ2-7; perhaps TRBD1 as D (5 bases). Germline V gene data show CDR1 as MNHEY and CDR2 as SVGAGI. V lost 2 bases and J lost 3, with 8 bases in between. The CDR3 is made up of 13 amino acids. Here the CDR3 reads CASSYRQYYEQYF. CDR3 in DNA: TGTGCCAGCAGTTACAGACAGTACTACGAGCAGTACTTC.

Judged by abundance, this clone is medium-sized. The chain recombines TRBV28 with TRBJ2-7; no clear D gene. The germline V gene encodes CDR1 MDHEN and CDR2 SYDVKM. Trimming pared 3 bases from V and 3 bases from J, leaving 15 bases between. The CDR3 has 15 amino acids. The CDR3 sequence: CASSLYALDHYEQYF. In DNA form, the CDR3 reads TGTGCCAGCAGTTTGTACGCGCTTGATCACTACGAGCAGTACTTC.

The chain employs TRBV19 and TRBJ2-7; D might be TRBD2 (7 bases). This CDR3 region has 14 residues. Trimming removed 5 bases from V and 4 bases from J, with 15 bases in between. The germline gives CDR1 LNHDA, CDR2 SQIVND (reference sequence). The CDR3 DNA reads as TGTGCCAGTAGTGGGTCGGGGGGCGTTTACGAGCAGTACTTC. Translation gives CASSGSGGVYEQYF.

The chain has TRBV6-5 and TRBJ2-1, with TRBD1 as a possible D gene (6 bases). Germline lookup yields CDR1 MNHEY and CDR2 SVGAGI. Trimming removed 6 bases from V and 10 bases from J, with 13 bases in between. This CDR3 region has 12 residues. The CDR3 protein is CASRRVTGEQFF. In nucleotides, the CDR3 is TGTGCCAGCAGAAGGGTTACAGGGGAGCAGTTCTTC.

The chain carries TRBV7-9 and TRBJ1-1, with D perhaps TRBD1 (5 bases). CDR3 length equals 16 residues. Germline CDR1 reads SEHNR; CDR2 reads FQNEAQ (reference sequence). The V and J ends lost 1 base and 10 bases respectively, with 22 bases between them. The CDR3: CASSLGQGIPGLGAFF. The CDR3 DNA is TGTGCCAGCAGCTTAGGCCAGGGAATTCCGGGACTCGGAGCTTTCTTT.

This chain connects TRBV5-1 to TRBJ2-1, with 9 bases that match TRBD2. The CDR3 spans 14 residues. Trimming cost V 2 bases and J 5 bases; bases outside gene matches: 2. From germline, CDR1 is SGHRS and CDR2 YFSETQ. CDR3 loop: CASSFSGGHNEQFF. The CDR3 coding sequence is TGCGCCAGCAGCTTTAGCGGGGGACACAATGAGCAGTTCTTC.

This chain links TRBV27 with TRBJ2-3; 11 bases line up with TRBD2. The CDR3 totals 17 residues. With V trimmed by 3 bases and J by 3 bases, 8 bases remained unmatched. From germline, CDR1 is MNHEY and CDR2 SMNVEV (reference sequence). The CDR3 loop is CASSFLLAGGPTDTQYF. In nucleotides, the CDR3 is TGTGCCAGCAGTTTCCTCTTAGCGGGAGGGCCAACAGATACGCAGTATTTT.